This TCR beta chain appears in the sequencing data of a study of regulatory T cells in long-lasting Graves disease. General study points: Persistent Graves' disease cases displayed lower TCR diversity than newly diagnosed ones.

Building the TCR beta libraries relied on iRepertoire HTBI primers, and CDR3 regions underwent Arm-PCR. TCRdb used MiXCR to reprocess the multiplex PCR reads, holding one entry per CDR3 protein. The sample lists around 420,000 distinct CDR3 sequences; over 14% were seen once. Sample time point: newly diagnosed GD, antithyroid drugs for less than 3 months. The TCR library was prepared using RNA isolated from PBMCs. With respect to this clonotype: As yet, its antigen is unknown. Possible read error: a much larger clone is one base away.

This sample also appeared in a second study, on T cells in Graves' hyperthyroidism and ophthalmopathy. This second study notes: Ophthalmopathy was predicted by the model a median of roughly 6.6 months ahead of onset.

The TCR comes from a woman between 35 and 50 years old with Graves disease. Sequenced material: peripheral blood mononuclear cells (PBMCs), taken at new diagnosis, from a patient treated with antithyroid drugs.

The CDR3 nucleotides are TGTGCCAGCGGGCGGTTCGACGGGGGTAGACAGGATGAGCAGTTCTTC. This encodes CASGRFDGGRQDEQFF. The chain couples TRBV11-3 to TRBJ2-1, with D perhaps assigned TRBD1 or TRBD2 (6 bases each). V lost 8 bases and J lost 8, with 25 bases in between. This CDR3 is 16 amino acids long. CDR1 and CDR2 from the germline V gene are SGHNT and YENEEA.